Sequencing of this T cell receptor beta chain was carried out in a study of technical replicates of blood from a handful of donors. Produced via immunoSEQ multiplex PCR; TCRdb's table is partial and in-frame only. The table shows tens of thousands of clones, with about nine tenths occurring only once. CDR1 and CDR2 from the germline V gene are KGHSH and LQKENI. This CDR3 contains 16 residues. The V end was cut by 2 bases, the J end by 0 bases, with 11 bases between. V gene TRBV18 combines with J gene TRBJ2-1, with D perhaps matching TRBD2 (6 bases). This clonotype was obtained from a human donor in good health. The source material was T cells isolated from PBMCs. In nucleotides, the CDR3 is TGTGCCAGCTCACCATCGGGGGAGAGCTCCTACAATGAGCAGTTCTTC. This gives the protein CASSPSGESSYNEQFF.